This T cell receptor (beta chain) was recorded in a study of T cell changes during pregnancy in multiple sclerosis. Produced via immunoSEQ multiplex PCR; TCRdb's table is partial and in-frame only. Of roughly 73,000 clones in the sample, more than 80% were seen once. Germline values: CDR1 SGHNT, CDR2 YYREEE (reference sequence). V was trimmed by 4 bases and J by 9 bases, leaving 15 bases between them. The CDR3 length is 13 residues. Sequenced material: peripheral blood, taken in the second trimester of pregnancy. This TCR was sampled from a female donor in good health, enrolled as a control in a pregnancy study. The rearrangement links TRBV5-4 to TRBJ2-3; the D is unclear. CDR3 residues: CASSLTSVLTQYF. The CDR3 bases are TGTGCCAGCAGCCTCACCAGTGTGCTGACGCAGTATTTT.